One sample yielded the 23 T cell receptor beta chains listed below, sequenced in a study of T cell responses to AZD1222 COVID-19 vaccine. The protocol was immunoSEQ multiplex PCR, while the TCRdb copy is restricted to in-frame clones and leaves out a portion. The table includes about 94,000 clones, about 88% detected once. The specimen was peripheral blood, collected on day 0 of AZD1222 vaccination. These TCRs come from an adult in good health.

The gene calls are TRBV6-4 and TRBJ2-2; 8 positions agree with TRBD2. Losses at the gene ends were 6 bases for V and 0 bases for J; bases not matched to a gene: 0. Germline V gene data show CDR1 as MRHNA and CDR2 as SNTAGT. The CDR3 covers 14 residues. CDR3 amino acids: CASRLAANTGELFF. The CDR3 DNA sequence: TGTGCCAGCAGACTAGCGGCGAACACCGGGGAGCTGTTTTTT.

In this sample, this clone turned up a few times. V usage is TRBV6-5 and J usage is TRBJ1-2; D is unclear. V was pared by 0 bases and J by 2 bases, with 7 bases between. CDR3 length: 14 residues. Germline CDR1 is MNHEY and CDR2 is SVGAGI. The CDR3 here is CASSYSAGNYGYTF. CDR3 bases: TGTGCCAGCAGTTACTCGGCGGGGAACTATGGCTACACCTTC.

The CDR3 spells CASSPISPQGGPYEQYF. The CDR3 DNA follows: TGTGCCAGCAGCCCCATATCGCCTCAAGGGGGACCCTACGAGCAGTACTTC. The gene calls are TRBV3-1 (or the pseudogene TRBV3-2) and TRBJ2-7; possible D gene TRBD1, 6 bases. V shed 4 bases and J shed 2 bases, with 21 bases lying between them. This CDR3 spans 17 amino acids. CDR1 and CDR2 from the germline V gene are LGHDT and YNNKEL (reference sequence).

V gene TRBV5-5 combines with J gene TRBJ1-6, with D hard to call. Deletions cut 0 bases from V and 3 bases from J, with 10 bases between. Germline V gene sequence: CDR1 SGHKS, CDR2 YYEKEE (reference sequence). This CDR3 has 16 amino acids. The CDR3 DNA follows: TGTGCCAGCAGCTTGGAGGCAGCCAGCTATAATTCACCCCTCCACTTT. Protein: CASSLEAASYNSPLHF.

This rearrangement joins TRBV7-2 to TRBJ1-1, with 12 bases matching TRBD1. The CDR3 length is 18 residues. V was pared by 1 base and J by 8 bases, with 14 bases of the junction left unmatched. Germline-derived CDR1 and CDR2 are SGHTA and FQGNSA. The DNA for the CDR3 is TGTGCCAGCAGCTTAGTGTCGGGGACAGGGGGCCGCCGATCCGAAGCTTTCTTT. It translates to CASSLVSGTGGRRSEAFF.

V is TRBV19 and J is TRBJ1-6; 8 bases align to TRBD1. CDR1 and CDR2 from the germline V gene are LNHDA and SQIVND (reference sequence). The CDR3 loop spans 13 amino acids. V lost 4 bases, J lost 14 bases, and 7 bases stayed unmatched. In nucleotides, the CDR3 is TGTGCCAGTAGTACGGACAGGGTTCGATCCCTCCACTTT. This encodes CASSTDRVRSLHF.

This chain uses TRBV7-3 with TRBJ2-1, with D unresolved. The V end lost 5 bases, the J end lost 10 bases, and 9 bases lay between the germline ends. This CDR3 has 11 residues. Germline loops: CDR1 SGHTA, CDR2 FQGTGA. The CDR3 sequence: CASSAGAEQFF. The CDR3 DNA sequence: TGTGCCAGCAGCGCCGGAGCCGAGCAGTTCTTC.

CDR3 nucleotide sequence: TGTGCCAGCAGCGTAGACCAGGGTGTGGAGACCCAGTACTTC. Encoded protein: CASSVDQGVETQYF. J is TRBJ2-5 and V is TRBV9; possibly TRBD1 for D (5 bases). Looked up from germline, CDR1 is SGDLS and CDR2 is YYNGEE. V was cut by 0 bases and J by 5 bases, with 11 bases left in between. There are 14 residues in the CDR3.

This clone was counted a single time. The CDR3 protein is CASSQDYNTRVRGQTEAFF. For the CDR3, the DNA is TGTGCCAGCAGCCAAGATTATAACACCAGGGTAAGGGGACAAACTGAAGCTTTCTTT. The chain is built from TRBV4-2 and TRBJ1-1; D perhaps matches TRBD1 (6 bases). The germline V gene encodes CDR1 LGHNA and CDR2 YNFKEQ. The CDR3 runs 19 residues. Trimming removed 0 bases from V and 5 bases from J, with 25 bases in between.

The chain is built from TRBV24-1 and TRBJ2-1; TRBD2 agrees at 11 bases. Germline CDR1 and CDR2: KGHDR and SFDVKD. The CDR3 contains 15 residues. J lost 7 bases, V lost 0 bases, and 1 base had no gene match. CDR3 nucleotide sequence: TGTGCCACCAGTGATTTGGGGACTAGCGGAAATGAGCAGTTCTTC. Protein product: CATSDLGTSGNEQFF.

The CDR3 DNA reads as TGTGCCAGCAGCTTGCTGGGGCAGGGACGAAACTATGGCTACACCTTC. Translated, it gives CASSLLGQGRNYGYTF. This chain uses TRBV5-6 with TRBJ1-2; a weak D match, TRBD1 (5 bases). Germline V lookup: CDR1 SGHDT, CDR2 YYEEEE. This CDR3 has 16 amino acids. V lost 1 base and J lost 2, with 15 bases in between.

The genes are TRBV5-1 and TRBJ1-4; TRBD1 might be the D (6 bases). V shed 3 bases and J shed 5 bases, with 11 bases lying between them. Germline V gene data show CDR1 as SGHRS and CDR2 as YFSETQ. This CDR3 contains 14 residues. The CDR3 here is CASSSGVQNEKLFF. The CDR3 DNA reads TGCGCCAGCAGCTCAGGGGTCCAAAATGAAAAACTGTTTTTT. Full variable domain (missing parts from reference TRBV5-1 and TRBJ1-4): KAGVTQTPRYLIKTRGQQVTLSCSPISGHRSVSWYQQTPGQGLQFLFEYFSETQRNKGNFPGRFSGRQFSNSRSEMNVSTLELGDSALYLCASSSGVQNEKLFFGSGTQLSVL.

V is TRBV28 and J is TRBJ1-6; unclear D gene. This CDR3 has 18 residues. V lost 3 bases, J lost 0 bases, and 15 bases lay in between. Germline V gene sequence: CDR1 MDHEN, CDR2 SYDVKM. CDR3 coding DNA: TGTGCCAGCAGTTTTGGTTATCCCCGAATCTCCTATAATTCACCCCTCCACTTT. Translated: CASSFGYPRISYNSPLHF.

This rearrangement joins TRBV30 to TRBJ2-5, with 11 bases fitting TRBD1. The germline V gene has CDR1 GTSNPN and CDR2 SVGIG (reference sequence). The trim removed 0 bases at V and 5 bases at J, leaving 8 bases unmatched. The CDR3 covers 16 residues. CDR3 DNA sequence: TGTGCCTGGAGTGTCCCGAGGACAGGGGGCGGCGAGACCCAGTACTTC. It yields the protein CAWSVPRTGGGETQYF.

The chain recombines TRBV29-1 with TRBJ2-3; TRBD1 matches 8 bases. The CDR3 length is 17 residues. The ends lost 1 base at V and 1 base at J; junction bases unmatched: 10. The germline V gene has CDR1 SQVTM and CDR2 ANQGSEA. Here the CDR3 reads CSVEGLAATGGTDTQYF. In DNA form, the CDR3 reads TGCAGCGTTGAAGGCTTAGCGGCGACAGGGGGCACAGATACGCAGTATTTT.

The V and J genes are TRBV18 and TRBJ2-7, with 10 bases aligning to TRBD1. The V segment lost 3 bases and the J segment 7 bases; nucleotides outside the gene matches: 15. The germline V gene has CDR1 KGHSH and CDR2 LQKENI. The CDR3 is made up of 17 amino acids. DNA of the CDR3: TGTGCCAGCTCACCTGGGAGAGGGACAGGGGCGTCTCGGGAGCAGTACTTC. It yields the protein CASSPGRGTGASREQYF.

The rearrangement links TRBV5-5 to TRBJ1-5; tentative D call: TRBD1 (5 bases). CDR3 length: 17 residues. Germline V lookup: CDR1 SGHKS, CDR2 YYEKEE (reference sequence). V was clipped by 1 base and J by 3 bases, with 17 bases between them. The CDR3 nucleotides are TGTGCCAGCAGCTTGTCCCCCGGGACGTCCTTCAATCAGCCCCAGCATTTT. Residues: CASSLSPGTSFNQPQHF.

The rearrangement uses TRBV19 and TRBJ1-3; no clear D. Trimming pared 5 bases from V and 1 base from J, leaving 6 bases between. The CDR3 consists of 13 residues. CDR1 is LNHDA, CDR2 SQIVND, per germline (reference sequence). This CDR3 reads CASSPESGNTIYF. The DNA for the CDR3 is TGTGCCAGTAGTCCGGAATCTGGAAACACCATATATTTT.

V and J are TRBV11-2 and TRBJ2-2; D is perhaps TRBD2 (6 bases). V was clipped by 3 bases and J by 0 bases, with 8 bases between them. Germline assignment: CDR1 SGHAT and CDR2 FQNNGV. This CDR3 comprises 15 residues. CDR3 protein: CASSFGGANTGELFF. CDR3 sequence (DNA): TGTGCCAGCAGCTTCGGCGGGGCGAACACCGGGGAGCTGTTTTTT. Combining the CDR3 with reference TRBV11-2 and TRBJ2-2 gives the whole variable domain EAGVAQSPRYKIIEKRQSVAFWCNPISGHATLYWYQQILGQGPKLLIQFQNNGVVDDSQLPKDRFSAERLKGVDSTLKIQPAKLEDSAVYLCASSFGGANTGELFFGEGSRLTVL.

This clone was counted a single time. V usage is TRBV12-3 or TRBV12-4 and J usage is TRBJ1-5; tentatively, D is TRBD1 (6 bases). V shed 6 bases and J shed 7 bases, with 10 bases lying between them. This CDR3 is 12 amino acids long. DNA of the CDR3: TGTGCCAGCAGCAAAGGGGGACAGCCCCAGCATTTT. Translating gives CASSKGGQPQHF.

This clone was recorded a few times. The rearrangement links TRBV7-9 to TRBJ2-3, with D possibly TRBD2 on 6 matching bases. V lost 4 bases and J 2 bases, leaving 13 bases between the germline ends. The length of the CDR3 is 15 residues. The V gene's germline CDR1 is SEHNR and CDR2 FQNEAQ (reference sequence). CDR3 coding DNA: TGTGCCAGCAGCTCGGGACTCCATCTCACAGATACGCAGTATTTT. Its translation is CASSSGLHLTDTQYF.

The chain employs TRBV6-1 and TRBJ2-1; perhaps TRBD2 as D (6 bases). From germline, CDR1 is MNHNS and CDR2 SASEGT. The V gene lost 4 bases and the J gene lost 3 bases, with 16 bases spanning the gap. The CDR3 sequence is 16 residues long. The CDR3: CASSVSGAGHYNEQFF. DNA of the CDR3: TGTGCCAGCAGTGTCTCAGGTGCGGGGCACTACAATGAGCAGTTCTTC.

This clone was counted only a few times. The rearrangement uses TRBV25-1 and TRBJ1-6; D not resolved. CDR1 and CDR2 from the germline V gene are MGHDK and SYGVNS. The CDR3 spans 16 residues. V lost 0 bases and J 4 bases, leaving 10 bases between the germline ends. The DNA of the CDR3 is TGTGCCAGCAGTGAATATATGGGCAGGTATAATTCACCCCTCCACTTT. This gives the protein CASSEYMGRYNSPLHF.